The rows below give T cell receptor beta chains drawn from one sample of a study of blood T cell repertoires in COVID-19. The data were produced by immunoSEQ multiplex PCR, yet TCRdb's version contains in-frame clones alone and is incomplete. The sample carries 110,000 to 150,000 clones, about 86% recorded once. Sequencing used peripheral blood. These receptors all come from an older woman with acute or convalescent COVID-19. Both conserved end residues are part of each CDR3. A D gene is named only where the DNA matches it firmly. A row's size may be missing; if present it is once, few, many or a size class.

size	D	V	J	CDR3	DNA
.	TRBD1	TRBV7-2	TRBJ1-5	CASSPTGGNQPQHF	TGTGCCAGCAGCCCAACAGGGGGGAATCAGCCCCAGCATTTT
.	TRBD1	TRBV20-1	TRBJ2-3	CSASHRQGSADTQYF	TGCAGTGCTAGTCATAGACAGGGGAGTGCAGATACGCAGTATTTT
.	.	TRBV20-1	TRBJ1-2	CSASGQLQGNYGYTF	TGCAGTGCTAGTGGCCAACTACAGGGTAACTATGGCTACACCTTC
once	TRBD2	TRBV9	TRBJ2-5	CASSDGTSGVPQQETQYF	TGTGCCAGCAGCGATGGGACTAGCGGGGTCCCCCAACAAGAGACCCAGTACTTC
few	TRBD1	TRBV5-1	TRBJ2-2	CASSLRTGPGTGELFF	TGCGCCAGCAGCTTACGGACAGGGCCGGGGACCGGGGAGCTGTTTTTT
.	TRBD2	TRBV4-1	TRBJ2-5	CASSQVEASGGEETQYF	TGCGCCAGCAGCCAAGTTGAGGCTAGCGGGGGAGAAGAGACCCAGTACTTC
.	.	TRBV5-1	TRBJ2-2	CASSLTRGPGELFF	TGCGCCAGCAGCTTGACGCGGGGCCCCGGGGAGCTGTTTTTT
.	.	TRBV5-6	TRBJ1-1	CASSRHENTEAFF	TGTGCCAGCAGTAGACATGAGAACACTGAAGCTTTCTTT
.	TRBD1	TRBV29-1	TRBJ1-2	CSVGDSYGYTF	TGCAGCGTTGGGGACAGCTATGGCTACACCTTC
.	.	TRBV3-1/TRBV3-2	TRBJ1-6	CASSPDERARSSYNSPLHF	TGTGCCAGCAGCCCTGATGAGAGGGCGAGGAGCTCCTATAATTCACCCCTCCACTTT
.	.	TRBV4-2	TRBJ2-3	CASSQVGRGAVHTDTQYF	TGTGCCAGCAGCCAAGTCGGACGGGGGGCGGTACACACAGATACGCAGTATTTT
few	.	TRBV19	TRBJ1-5	CASSGGGGGNQPQHF	TGTGCCAGTAGTGGGGGAGGGGGAGGCAATCAGCCCCAGCATTTT
.	.	TRBV30	TRBJ1-2	CAWSVSQRAGYTF	TGTGCCTGGAGTGTAAGTCAGAGGGCTGGCTACACCTTC
.	.	TRBV7-9	TRBJ2-4	CASSSQGRTIQYF	TGTGCCAGCAGCTCCCAGGGAAGGACCATCCAGTACTTC
.	.	TRBV28	TRBJ1-3	CASSFGQYSGNTIYF	TGTGCCAGCAGTTTTGGACAATACTCTGGAAACACCATATATTTT
.	.	TRBV9	TRBJ1-2	CASSVVGQDYGYTF	TGTGCCAGCAGCGTAGTAGGACAAGACTATGGCTACACCTTC
.	.	TRBV29-1	TRBJ1-1	CSVEGAVGTEAFF	TGCAGCGTTGAGGGAGCGGTTGGCACTGAAGCTTTCTTT
.	.	TRBV4-3	TRBJ2-7	CASSQDLGRGYEQYF	TGCGCCAGCAGCCAAGACCTAGGAAGGGGCTACGAGCAGTACTTC
.	TRBD2	TRBV5-1	TRBJ2-2	CASHLLASNTGELFF	TGCGCCAGCCACTTACTAGCGAGTAACACCGGGGAGCTGTTTTTT
.	.	TRBV5-1	TRBJ1-3	CASSSPGGPGNTIYF	TGCGCCAGCAGCTCCCCCGGGGGGCCGGGAAACACCATATATTTT
once	.	TRBV4-2	TRBJ1-5	CASSQDPGYSNQPQHF	TGTGCCAGCAGCCAAGATCCCGGTTATAGCAATCAGCCCCAGCATTTT
.	TRBD1	TRBV11-3	TRBJ1-1	CASSSQRTGSSTEAFF	TGTGCCAGCAGCTCGCAACGGACAGGTTCGAGCACTGAAGCTTTCTTT
few	TRBD1	TRBV6-5	TRBJ2-7	CASSYGTGLYEQYF	TGTGCCAGCAGTTACGGGACAGGGCTCTACGAGCAGTACTTC
.	TRBD2	TRBV29-1	TRBJ2-3	CSVRAGGVGTDTQYF	TGCAGCGTTCGGGCCGGGGGGGTTGGCACAGATACGCAGTATTTT
.	.	TRBV28	TRBJ2-5	CASSLPQGFQETQYF	TGTGCCAGCAGTTTGCCGCAGGGATTCCAAGAGACCCAGTACTTC
.	TRBD1	TRBV6-4	TRBJ1-5	CASSGPSRGADQPQHF	TGTGCCAGCAGTGGCCCCTCCAGGGGGGCCGATCAGCCCCAGCATTTT
.	.	TRBV4-1	TRBJ1-2	CASSQETGVANYGYTF	TGCGCCAGCAGCCAAGAAACGGGGGTAGCTAACTATGGCTACACCTTC
.	.	TRBV5-4	TRBJ2-3	CASSLDPGLIFTDTQYF	TGTGCCAGCAGCTTGGACCCGGGACTTATATTCACAGATACGCAGTATTTT
.	.	TRBV27	TRBJ1-5	CASSYRDSNQPQHF	TGTGCCAGCAGTTACCGAGATAGCAATCAGCCCCAGCATTTT
once	TRBD2	TRBV5-4	TRBJ2-3	CASSRGGTSTDTQYF	TGTGCCAGCAGCCGCGGGGGGACGAGCACAGATACGCAGTATTTT
.	TRBD2	TRBV28	TRBJ2-1	CASRGAGGVNEQFF	TGTGCCAGCAGGGGTGCGGGGGGGGTCAATGAGCAGTTCTTC
once	.	TRBV27	TRBJ2-3	CASSLLGVPSTDTQYF	TGTGCCAGCAGTTTATTAGGGGTCCCTAGCACAGATACGCAGTATTTT
.	.	TRBV6-5	TRBJ1-1	CASSYDRRGGTEAFF	TGTGCCAGCAGTTATGATCGCAGAGGGGGCACTGAAGCTTTCTTT
once	TRBD1	TRBV11-3	TRBJ1-3	CASSFTGTENTIYF	TGTGCCAGCAGCTTTACTGGGACAGAAAACACCATATATTTT
.	.	TRBV6-5	TRBJ1-6	CASRLQGPPSSPLHF	TGTGCCAGCAGGTTGCAGGGCCCTCCGTCCTCACCCCTCCACTTT
.	.	TRBV24-1	TRBJ2-3	CATSDTSDSFHYTDTQYF	TGTGCCACCAGTGACACCTCGGACAGCTTCCATTACACAGATACGCAGTATTTT
.	TRBD1	TRBV7-8	TRBJ1-2	CASSLDRGGYGYTF	TGTGCCAGCAGCTTGGACAGGGGGGGCTATGGCTACACCTTC
.	.	TRBV6-5	TRBJ2-4	CASSYSRKGVKNIQYF	TGTGCCAGCAGTTACTCTCGAAAGGGAGTCAAAAACATTCAGTACTTC
few	.	TRBV12-3/TRBV12-4	TRBJ2-1	CASSLPKEQFF	TGTGCCAGCAGTCTACCTAAGGAGCAGTTCTTC
.	.	TRBV27	TRBJ2-7	CASRPPEWRGFYEQYF	TGTGCCAGCAGACCTCCCGAGTGGCGGGGCTTTTACGAGCAGTACTTC
once	TRBD1	TRBV5-5	TRBJ1-2	CASSLRSGQGDYGYTF	TGTGCCAGCAGCTTGCGATCCGGACAGGGTGACTATGGCTACACCTTC
.	.	TRBV28	TRBJ2-7	CASSLLETHPSEQYF	TGTGCCAGCAGTTTATTGGAGACCCACCCGTCCGAGCAGTACTTC